Shown below are 27 T cell receptor beta chains from a single sample sequenced in a study of identical twins. TCRdb used MiXCR to reprocess the 5' RACE reads, holding one entry per CDR3 protein. Among around 680,000 distinct CDR3 sequences listed, 8% to 9% were seen once. These data are also associated with another study on yellow fever vaccine responses in identical twins.

Sequencing used PBMCs. Receptor source: a woman between 18 and 29 years old in good health.

The chain links TRBV25-1 to TRBJ2-7, with D tentatively TRBD2 (6 bases). Germline V gene sequence: CDR1 MGHDK, CDR2 SYGVNS. The V gene lost 8 bases and the J gene lost 2 bases, with 16 bases spanning the gap. This CDR3 region has 14 residues. For the CDR3, the DNA is TGTGCCAGCCAGAGAGTGGGAGGAACCTACGAGCAGTACTTC. Its translation is CASQRVGGTYEQYF.

This clonotype was found many times. V is TRBV6-1 and J is TRBJ2-3; D possibly corresponds to TRBD1 (5 bases). V was clipped by 8 bases and J by 7 bases, with 16 bases between them. Germline loops: CDR1 MNHNS, CDR2 SASEGT. The CDR3 loop spans 13 amino acids. CDR3 DNA: TGTGCCAGCTCGCTTTTAGGGGAAAATACGCAGTATTTT. This encodes CASSLLGENTQYF.

This clonotype was found many times. The genes are TRBV12-3 or TRBV12-4 and TRBJ1-1; D uncertain. The CDR3 runs to 12 residues. V shed 3 bases and J shed 8 bases, with 10 bases lying between them. CDR3 sequence (DNA): TGTGCCAGCAGTTTGGCAGGTTGGGAAGCTTTCTTT. Its protein is CASSLAGWEAFF.

This clonotype was observed a handful of times. CDR3 residues: CASSHKQLNTGELFF. CDR3 DNA sequence: TGTGCCAGCAGTCACAAACAGCTGAACACCGGGGAGCTGTTTTTT. The chain has TRBV28 and TRBJ2-2; D gene uncertain. The V and J ends lost 5 bases and 1 base respectively, with 11 bases between them. CDR1 and CDR2 from the germline V gene are MDHEN and SYDVKM. The length of the CDR3 is 15 residues.

This clonotype was detected many times. The chain has TRBV6-5 and TRBJ2-1; the match to TRBD1 covers 8 bases. J was trimmed by 4 bases and V by 2 bases; bases with no gene match: 4. CDR1 MNHEY and CDR2 SVGAGI come from the germline V gene. The CDR3 extends over 15 amino acids. This CDR3 is CASSYLRQGYNEQFF. CDR3 bases: TGTGCCAGCAGTTACCTCCGACAGGGGTACAATGAGCAGTTCTTC.

This clonotype was detected ten times or more. The V call is TRBV4-3, the J call TRBJ2-7, with D perhaps TRBD1 (6 bases). This CDR3 contains 14 residues. The V gene lost 2 bases and the J gene lost 3 bases, with 11 bases spanning the gap. Germline V gene data show CDR1 as LGHNA and CDR2 as YSLEER. In DNA, the CDR3 is TGCGCCAGCAGCCAAAATAGGACAGACTACGAGCAGTACTTC. As protein: CASSQNRTDYEQYF.

The J gene is TRBJ2-7, the V gene TRBV27; 14 bases agree with TRBD2. This CDR3 region has 16 residues. Germline lookup yields CDR1 MNHEY and CDR2 SMNVEV (reference sequence). Trimming took 5 bases from V and 2 from J; bases not matched to a gene: 5. The CDR3 DNA reads as TGTGCCAGCAGTGAGACTAGCGGGGGGGTCACCTACGAGCAGTACTTC. Translated, it gives CASSETSGGVTYEQYF.

This rearrangement joins TRBV5-5 to TRBJ2-5, with D perhaps TRBD1 or TRBD2 (5 bases each). Trimming pared 0 bases from V and 7 bases from J, leaving 19 bases between. This CDR3 is 16 amino acids long. CDR1 is SGHKS and CDR2 is YYEKEE in the germline V gene (reference sequence). The CDR3 DNA reads TGTGCCAGCAGCTTGGAATGGGACGTAGTACTAGGGACCCAGTACTTC. It translates to CASSLEWDVVLGTQYF.

The chain carries TRBV21-1 and TRBJ2-7; the table assigns TRBD1, which was not confirmed against the DNA. TRBV21-1 corresponds to a pseudogene. The CDR3 runs 15 residues. The CDR3 region has the DNA TGTGCCACCCGGGACAGGGGCCCTCCCGGAAGCGAGCAGTACTTC. This translates into CATRDRGPPGSEQYF.

This rearrangement joins TRBV9 to TRBJ2-3; TRBD2 is a possible D gene (5 bases). The CDR3 loop spans 14 amino acids. V was trimmed by 1 base and J by 9 bases, leaving 15 bases between them. CDR1 is SGDLS and CDR2 is YYNGEE in the germline V gene. The CDR3 spells CASSVFVGEWTQYF. In DNA form, the CDR3 reads TGTGCCAGCAGCGTATTTGTGGGAGAGTGGACGCAGTATTTT.

In the case of this clonotype: A much more abundant neighbour one base away suggests this may be a read error. This chain uses TRBV7-9 with TRBJ2-5; D is unresolved. The CDR3 has 8 residues. CDR1 and CDR2 (germline): SEHNR, FQNEAQ (reference sequence). The CDR3 sequence is CAVETQYF. DNA for the CDR3: TGTGCAGTAGAGACCCAGTACTTC.

At least ten counts were recorded for this clonotype. The gene calls are TRBV7-2 and TRBJ2-7; D is perhaps TRBD1 (6 bases). V was clipped by 4 bases and J by 5 bases, with 12 bases between them. In germline, CDR1 is SGHTA, CDR2 FQGNSA. This CDR3 spans 13 amino acids. This CDR3 is CASSSHKGDEQYF. As DNA, the CDR3 is TGTGCCAGCAGCTCCCATAAGGGGGACGAGCAGTACTTC.

This chain connects TRBV15 to TRBJ2-7, with 10 bases identical to TRBD2. Germline V gene sequence: CDR1 LNHNV, CDR2 YYDKDF (reference sequence). Trimming cost V 6 bases and J 4 bases; bases outside gene matches: 6. CDR3 length: 14 amino acids. CDR3 sequence: CATSRGLAEYEQYF. The CDR3 nucleotides read TGTGCCACCAGTCGAGGACTAGCGGAGTACGAGCAGTACTTC.

The sample holds a few counts of this clonotype. The chain links TRBV6-2 or TRBV6-3 to TRBJ2-7; tentatively, D is TRBD1 or TRBD2 (5 bases each). There are 18 residues in the CDR3. Germline CDR1 MNHEY, CDR2 SVGEGT. Trimming left V 5 bases short and J 0 bases short, with 23 bases between. DNA of the CDR3: TGTGCCAGCAGTCCCGAGGTTTGGGGACGAGTTCTCTCCTACGAGCAGTACTTC. Amino acids: CASSPEVWGRVLSYEQYF.

This chain's CDR3 is CASSLGTGTRGTDTQYF. Here the CDR3 DNA reads TGTGCCAGCAGCTTAGGTACCGGGACCCGCGGCACAGATACGCAGTATTTT. The genes are TRBV7-3 and TRBJ2-3; D assignment may be TRBD1 or TRBD2 (5 bases each). The CDR3 is 17 residues long. Trimming removed 2 bases at V and 1 base at J, with 16 bases between. The germline gives CDR1 SGHTA, CDR2 FQGTGA. Full variable domain (outside the CDR3, taken from reference TRBV7-3 and TRBJ2-3): GAGVSQTPSNKVTEKGKYVELRCDPISGHTALYWYRQSLGQGPEFLIYFQGTGAADDSGLPNDRFFAVRPEGSVSTLKIQRTERGDSAVYLCASSLGTGTRGTDTQYFGPGTRLTVL.

At least ten counts were recorded for this clonotype. DNA of the CDR3: TGTGCCAGCAGCAAAGCCCAGGGGGCTCGAGCTTTCTTT. Translated: CASSKAQGARAFF. The chain couples TRBV21-1 to TRBJ1-1; the DNA was not compared with TRBD1, the D call given in the table. TRBV21-1 is noted as a pseudogene. The CDR3 has 13 residues.

This clonotype was found a few times. The chain joins TRBV6-2 or TRBV6-3 to TRBJ2-4, with D possibly TRBD1 on 5 matching bases. V lost 4 bases, J lost 4 bases, and 11 bases lay in between. The CDR3 is 14 amino acids. CDR1 is MNHEY and CDR2 is SVGEGT in the germline V gene. The chain's CDR3 is CASSLDSSKNIQYF. CDR3 coding DNA: TGTGCCAGCAGTTTAGACAGTTCAAAAAACATTCAGTACTTC.

The table lists this clonotype with many counts. The chain couples TRBV7-2 to TRBJ2-7; D gene ambiguous. Germline V gives CDR1 SGHTA, CDR2 FQGNSA. This CDR3 region has 13 residues. Deletions cut 1 base from V and 3 bases from J, with 7 bases between. As DNA, the CDR3 is TGTGCCAGCAGCTTAGTAAGCCGCTACGAGCAGTACTTC. The encoded protein is CASSLVSRYEQYF.

The chain recombines TRBV7-9 with TRBJ2-5; D is ambiguous. Germline values: CDR1 SEHNR, CDR2 FQNEAQ (reference sequence). The CDR3 spans 14 residues. Trimming stripped 1 base from V and 5 bases from J, with 11 bases between. The chain's CDR3 is CASSLEFAQETQYF. CDR3 DNA: TGTGCCAGCAGCTTAGAATTCGCTCAGGAGACCCAGTACTTC.

The rearrangement links TRBV6-5 to TRBJ1-1; D ambiguous. Trimming took off 10 bases at V and 10 bases at J, with 7 bases between the two ends. This CDR3 region has 8 residues. Germline lookup yields CDR1 MNHEY and CDR2 SVGAGI. The CDR3 reads CATPAAFF. CDR3 sequence (DNA): TGTGCCACCCCGGCAGCTTTCTTT.

This clonotype was counted at least ten times. The chain is built from TRBV20-1 and TRBJ2-1, with D possibly called TRBD1 or TRBD2 (5 bases each). This CDR3 is 15 amino acids long. The V end lost 5 bases, the J end lost 7 bases, and 21 bases lay between the germline ends. Germline V gene lookup returns CDR1 DFQATT and CDR2 SNEGSKA (reference sequence). The CDR3 is CSAPLGAGKSNEQFF. CDR3 sequence (DNA): TGCAGTGCTCCCCTCGGGGCAGGGAAATCGAATGAGCAGTTCTTC.

The table lists this clonotype with many counts. The rearrangement links TRBV28 to TRBJ1-1; no clear D gene. The CDR3 sequence is 17 residues long. V was pared by 3 bases and J by 1 base, with 18 bases between. Germline V gene lookup returns CDR1 MDHEN and CDR2 SYDVKM. The CDR3 protein is CASSFGREAERNTEAFF. For the CDR3, the DNA is TGTGCCAGCAGTTTCGGACGGGAAGCTGAACGGAACACTGAAGCTTTCTTT.

For this clonotype: A read error is possible here, since a much larger clone lies one base away. The rearrangement links TRBV7-9 to TRBJ1-2; TRBD1 agrees at 9 bases. CDR3 length: 15 amino acids. The germline CDR1 and CDR2 sequences are SEHNR and FQNEAQ (reference sequence). V gave up 5 bases and J gave up 6 bases; unmatched junction bases: 10. The chain's CDR3 is CASSAYEQGAHGYTF. The CDR3 nucleotides are TGTGCCAGCAGCGCATACGAACAGGGGGCGCATGGCTACACCTTC. The whole variable domain, filled in from reference TRBV7-9 and TRBJ1-2, reads DTGVSQNPRHKITKRGQNVTFRCDPISEHNRLYWYRQTLGQGPEFLTYFQNEAQLEKSRLLSDRFSAERPKGSFSTLEIQRTEQGDSAMYLCASSAYEQGAHGYTFGSGTRLTVV.

The chain uses TRBV5-1 and TRBJ2-3, with 11 bases that match TRBD1. This CDR3 is built from 15 residues. The germline V gene has CDR1 SGHRS and CDR2 YFSETQ. V lost 7 bases, J lost 3 bases, and 7 bases stayed unmatched. CDR3 nucleotide sequence: TGCGCCAGCTTCCACGGGACAGGGGGTACAGATACGCAGTATTTT. Amino acids: CASFHGTGGTDTQYF.

This clonotype was seen repeatedly, ten times or more. This rearrangement joins TRBV4-3 to TRBJ1-1; D uncertain. V lost 6 bases to trimming and J lost 2 bases, with 7 bases between them. Germline assignment: CDR1 LGHNA and CDR2 YSLEER. The CDR3 runs 12 residues. As DNA, the CDR3 is TGCGCCAGCAGGAGATCAAACACTGAAGCTTTCTTT. Protein product: CASRRSNTEAFF.

This clonotype was seen a handful of times. The J gene is TRBJ2-6, the V gene TRBV3-1, with D unclear. Per the germline V gene, CDR1 is LGHDT and CDR2 is YNNKEL (reference sequence). The CDR3 runs 17 residues. The ends were cut back, 4 bases at V and 0 bases at J, with 13 bases in the middle. CDR3 residues: CASSPTILSSGANVLTF. For the CDR3, the DNA is TGTGCCAGCAGCCCGACAATCCTGAGCTCTGGGGCCAACGTCCTGACTTTC.

V usage is TRBV5-6 and J usage is TRBJ1-1, with D possibly TRBD1 on 5 matching bases. Germline CDR1 reads SGHDT; CDR2 reads YYEEEE. V lost 0 bases to trimming and J lost 7 bases, with 16 bases between them. This CDR3 spans 15 amino acids. The CDR3 bases are TGTGCCAGCAGCTTGGAATCTTCAGGGTTGGATGAAGCTTTCTTT. Translated: CASSLESSGLDEAFF.